This entry lists 14 T cell receptor beta chains sequenced from one sample in a study of T cell changes during pregnancy in multiple sclerosis. TCRdb's table, derived via immunoSEQ multiplex PCR, lists solely in-frame clones and lacks some. The sample yields 50,000 or so clones, 85% to 95% seen once. This sample comprised CD4+ T cells from peripheral blood mononuclear cells, obtained in the third trimester of pregnancy. The origin of the receptors is a female donor with multiple sclerosis, enrolled in a pregnancy study.

This chain links TRBV5-1 with TRBJ1-1; maybe TRBD1 (6 bases). Germline CDR1 is SGHRS and CDR2 is YFSETQ. The CDR3 contains 14 residues. Trimming pared 4 bases from V and 1 base from J, leaving 11 bases between. CDR3 residues: CASSAGQTNTEAFF. The CDR3 nucleotides are TGCGCCAGCAGCGCCGGACAGACGAACACTGAAGCTTTCTTT.

The V and J genes are TRBV28 and TRBJ2-7; 7 nucleotides match TRBD2. The junction had 14 bases not matched to a gene; V was cut back by 6 bases and J by 6 bases. The germline CDR1 and CDR2 sequences are MDHEN and SYDVKM. This CDR3 spans 15 amino acids. The CDR3 spells CASRLTAGPVPEQYF. The CDR3 coding sequence is TGTGCCAGCAGACTTACAGCGGGACCTGTCCCCGAGCAGTACTTC. The whole variable domain, filled in from reference TRBV28 and TRBJ2-7, reads DVKVTQSSRYLVKRTGEKVFLECVQDMDHENMFWYRQDPGLGLRLIYFSYDVKMKEKGDIPEGYSVSREKKERFSLILESASTNQTSMYLCASRLTAGPVPEQYFGPGTRLTVT.

V is TRBV2 and J is TRBJ2-2; D is unresolved. The CDR3 runs to 14 residues. With 7 bases removed from V and 1 base from J, the gap between germline ends came to 10 bases. Germline loops: CDR1 SNHLY, CDR2 FYNNEI. The DNA of the CDR3 is TGTGCCAGCACCGAGGTCCAGAACACCGGGGAGCTGTTTTTT. This sequence encodes CASTEVQNTGELFF.

CDR3 amino acids: CASSLRGGGYTF. The CDR3 DNA reads TGTGCCAGCAGCTTACGAGGGGGTGGCTACACCTTC. The chain carries TRBV7-2 and TRBJ1-2; a possible D gene is TRBD1 (6 bases). The length of the CDR3 is 12 residues. Trimming cost V 2 bases and J 7 bases, with 8 bases left between them. Germline loops: CDR1 SGHTA, CDR2 FQGNSA. The whole variable domain, filled in from reference TRBV7-2 and TRBJ1-2, reads GAGVSQSPSNKVTEKGKDVELRCDPISGHTALYWYRQSLGQGLEFLIYFQGNSAPDKSGLPSDRFSAERTGGSVSTLTIQRTQQEDSAVYLCASSLRGGGYTFGSGTRLTVV.

V and J are TRBV30 and TRBJ1-2, with D unresolved. There are 13 residues in the CDR3. From germline, CDR1 is GTSNPN and CDR2 SVGIG (reference sequence). V was trimmed by 2 bases and J by 4 bases, leaving 11 bases between them. CDR3 region: CAWSRGLGYGYTF. CDR3 in DNA: TGTGCCTGGAGTCGAGGCTTGGGCTATGGCTACACCTTC.

This chain links TRBV9 with TRBJ2-1; 12 nucleotides align to TRBD1. CDR1 is SGDLS and CDR2 is YYNGEE in the germline V gene. This CDR3 has 15 amino acids. V was pared by 2 bases and J by 9 bases, with 6 bases of the junction left unmatched. DNA for the CDR3: TGTGCCAGCAGCGTGGGACAGGGGGCGAGGTTTGAGCAGTTCTTC. Protein product: CASSVGQGARFEQFF.

The chain uses TRBV7-2 and TRBJ2-2; D is ambiguous. Germline lookup yields CDR1 SGHTA and CDR2 FQGNSA. The CDR3 spans 16 residues. V was pared by 2 bases and J by 1 base, with 11 bases between. The CDR3 nucleotides read TGTGCCAGCAGCTTATCCTCCCCCGGGAACACCGGGGAGCTGTTTTTT. Its translation: CASSLSSPGNTGELFF.

The CDR3 DNA sequence: TGCGCCAGCAGTTCGGGACAGGCCACCGATTTCACTGAAGCTTTCTTT. It codes for CASSSGQATDFTEAFF. This sequence joins TRBV5-1 and TRBJ1-1; 8 bases fit TRBD1. Looked up from germline, CDR1 is SGHRS and CDR2 is YFSETQ. The CDR3 spans 16 residues. The trim removed 5 bases at V and 4 bases at J, leaving 13 bases unmatched.

CDR3 in amino acids: CARDSTGRTEAFF. CDR3 in DNA: TGTGCCAGGGATTCGACAGGGAGAACTGAAGCTTTCTTT. The chain joins TRBV19 to TRBJ1-1; 7 nucleotides agree with TRBD1. The ends lost 9 bases at V and 5 bases at J; junction bases unmatched: 9. The V gene's germline CDR1 is LNHDA and CDR2 SQIVND (reference sequence). The CDR3 is 13 amino acids.

The table lists this clone with a few counts. The chain has TRBV30 and TRBJ1-1; D is undetermined. CDR3 size: 14 residues. Trimming removed 1 base from V and 1 base from J, with 10 bases in between. CDR1 and CDR2 from the germline V gene are GTSNPN and SVGIG (reference sequence). CDR3: CAWSGTRRNTEAFF. The CDR3 nucleotides read TGTGCCTGGAGTGGAACAAGGAGGAACACTGAAGCTTTCTTT. The complete variable domain, with remaining parts taken from reference TRBV30 and TRBJ1-1, reads SQTIHQWPATLVQPVGSPLSLECTVEGTSNPNLYWYRQAAGRGLQLLFYSVGIGQISSEVPQNLSASRPQDRQFILSSKKLLLSDSGFYLCAWSGTRRNTEAFFGQGTRLTVV.

This chain connects TRBV19 to TRBJ1-5, with D perhaps TRBD1 (5 bases). CDR3 size: 12 residues. Germline V gene sequence: CDR1 LNHDA, CDR2 SQIVND (reference sequence). V lost 3 bases and J 9 bases, leaving 9 bases between the germline ends. This chain's CDR3 is CASSMRDRPQHF. The CDR3 DNA reads TGTGCCAGTAGTATGAGAGACAGGCCCCAGCATTTT. Full variable domain (rest looked up from reference TRBV19 and TRBJ1-5): DGGITQSPKYLFRKEGQNVTLSCEQNLNHDAMYWYRQDPGQGLRLIYYSQIVNDFQKGDIAEGYSVSREKKESFPLTVTSAQKNPTAFYLCASSMRDRPQHFGDGTRLSIL.

This chain links TRBV19 with TRBJ2-5; tentatively, D is TRBD1 (6 bases). Germline assignment: CDR1 LNHDA and CDR2 SQIVND (reference sequence). CDR3 length equals 13 residues. V was cut by 1 base and J by 9 bases, with 12 bases left in between. Written as DNA, the CDR3 is TGTGCCAGTAGTATAGGAGTCCAGGGGTCCCAGTACTTC. As protein: CASSIGVQGSQYF.

The J gene is TRBJ2-2, the V gene TRBV6-5; 8 positions match TRBD1. Germline V lookup: CDR1 MNHEY, CDR2 SVGAGI. Trimming removed 8 bases from V and 1 base from J; junction bases left unmatched: 0. The CDR3 length is 13 residues. The CDR3, as DNA: TGTGCCAGCGGGACAGGGAACACCGGGGAGCTGTTTTTT. It codes for CASGTGNTGELFF.

The chain couples TRBV19 to TRBJ1-2; 8 bases agree with TRBD1. The germline gives CDR1 LNHDA, CDR2 SQIVND (reference sequence). The CDR3 has 15 residues. V shed 4 bases and J 3 bases; nucleotides not matched to a gene: 7. The CDR3 loop is CASSTGQGGDYGYTF. CDR3 DNA: TGTGCCAGTAGTACCGGACAGGGAGGAGACTATGGCTACACCTTC.